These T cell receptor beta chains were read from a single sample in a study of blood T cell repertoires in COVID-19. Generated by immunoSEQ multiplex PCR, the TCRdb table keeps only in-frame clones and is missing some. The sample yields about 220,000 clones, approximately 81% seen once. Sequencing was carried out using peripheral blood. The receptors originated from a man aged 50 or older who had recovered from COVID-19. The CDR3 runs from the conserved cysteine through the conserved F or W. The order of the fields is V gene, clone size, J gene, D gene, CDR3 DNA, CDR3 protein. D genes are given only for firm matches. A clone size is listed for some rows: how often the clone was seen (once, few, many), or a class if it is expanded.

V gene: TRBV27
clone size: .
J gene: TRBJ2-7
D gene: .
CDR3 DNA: TGTGCCAGCAGTTACGGACAGTCCTACGAGCAGTACTTC
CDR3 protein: CASSYGQSYEQYF

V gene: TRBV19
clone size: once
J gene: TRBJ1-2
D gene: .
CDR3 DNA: TGTGCCAGTAGTCCTACAGGGATACAGAACTATGGCTACACCTTC
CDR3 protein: CASSPTGIQNYGYTF

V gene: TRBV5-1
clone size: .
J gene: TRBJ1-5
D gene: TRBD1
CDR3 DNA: TGCGCCAGCGCCCTCGGGACAGGGGTCAATCAGCCCCAGCATTTT
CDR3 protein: CASALGTGVNQPQHF

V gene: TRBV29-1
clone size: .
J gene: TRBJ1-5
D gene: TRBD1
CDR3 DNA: TGCAGCGTACGACAGGGGGGAAATCAGCCCCAGCATTTT
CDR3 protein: CSVRQGGNQPQHF

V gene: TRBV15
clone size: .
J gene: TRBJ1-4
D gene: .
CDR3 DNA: TGTGCCACCAGCAGAGGTCGGGGAGGGGCCCAGGCAACTAATGAAAAACTGTTTTTT
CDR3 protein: CATSRGRGGAQATNEKLFF

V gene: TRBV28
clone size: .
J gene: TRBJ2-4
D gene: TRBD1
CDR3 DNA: TGTGCCAGCAGCATCCGACAGGGCCTAGCCAAAAACATTCAGTACTTC
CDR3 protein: CASSIRQGLAKNIQYF

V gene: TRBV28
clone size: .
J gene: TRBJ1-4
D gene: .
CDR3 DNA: TGTGCCAGCAGTTTAAGGGGGGGTAATGAAAAACTGTTTTTT
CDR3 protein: CASSLRGGNEKLFF

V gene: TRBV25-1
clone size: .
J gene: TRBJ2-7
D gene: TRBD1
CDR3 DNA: TGTGCCAGCAGTGACCCTCATGGACAGGCCTACGAGCAGTACTTC
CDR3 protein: CASSDPHGQAYEQYF

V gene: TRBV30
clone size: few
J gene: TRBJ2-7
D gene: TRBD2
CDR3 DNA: TGTGCCTGGAGTTTGACGGGAGGGCAGTACTTC
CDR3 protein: CAWSLTGGQYF

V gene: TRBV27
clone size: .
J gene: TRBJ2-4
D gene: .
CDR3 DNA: TGTGCCAGCAGTGCCCGGGGAAACATTCAGTACTTC
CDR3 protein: CASSARGNIQYF

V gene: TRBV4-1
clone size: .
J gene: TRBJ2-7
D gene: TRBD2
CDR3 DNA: TGCGCCAGCAGCCATCTCGCTAGCGGGAGTTACGAGCAGTACTTC
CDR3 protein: CASSHLASGSYEQYF

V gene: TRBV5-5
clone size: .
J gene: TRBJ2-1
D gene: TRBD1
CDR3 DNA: TGTGCCAGCAGCTTGGTGGTTACAGGGGGTTACAATGAGCAGTTCTTC
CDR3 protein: CASSLVVTGGYNEQFF

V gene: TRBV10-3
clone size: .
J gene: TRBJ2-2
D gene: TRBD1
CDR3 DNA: TGTGCCGCCAACGACAGGGGTACCGGGGAGCTGTTTTTT
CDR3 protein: CAANDRGTGELFF

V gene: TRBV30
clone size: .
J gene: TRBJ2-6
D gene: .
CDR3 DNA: TGTGCCACGACCAGGGTTTCTGGGGCCAACGTCCTGACTTTC
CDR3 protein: CATTRVSGANVLTF

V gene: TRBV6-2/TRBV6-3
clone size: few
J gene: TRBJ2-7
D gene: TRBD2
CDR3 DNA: TGTGCCAGCAGTTACTCCCGACTAGCGGGAGACACCTACGAGCAGTACTTC
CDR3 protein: CASSYSRLAGDTYEQYF

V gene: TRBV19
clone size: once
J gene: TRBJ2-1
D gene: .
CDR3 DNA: TGTGCCAGTAGTCGTCGACTAGGTGTCATCGATGAGCAGTTCTTC
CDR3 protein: CASSRRLGVIDEQFF

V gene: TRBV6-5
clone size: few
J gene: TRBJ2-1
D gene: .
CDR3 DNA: TGTGCCAGCATGCGGGGTGGTTACAATGAGCAGTTCTTC
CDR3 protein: CASMRGGYNEQFF

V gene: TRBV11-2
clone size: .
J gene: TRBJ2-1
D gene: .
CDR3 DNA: TGTGCCAGCAGCTTAGTTCGGGGTCCCCCCTACGATGAGCAGTTCTTC
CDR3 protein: CASSLVRGPPYDEQFF

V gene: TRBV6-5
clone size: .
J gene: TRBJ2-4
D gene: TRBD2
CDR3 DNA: TGTGCCAGCAGAGGGACTAGCGGGGCCAAAAACATTCAGTACTTC
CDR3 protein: CASRGTSGAKNIQYF

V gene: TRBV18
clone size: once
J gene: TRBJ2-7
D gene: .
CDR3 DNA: TGTGCCAGCTCTCACACTACGACAGCCTACGAGCAGTACTTC
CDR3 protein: CASSHTTTAYEQYF

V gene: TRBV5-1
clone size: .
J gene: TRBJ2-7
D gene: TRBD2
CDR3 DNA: TGCGCCAGCAGCTTGGAACCTAGCGGGAGGGCCCTAGGAAACGAGCAGTACTTC
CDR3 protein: CASSLEPSGRALGNEQYF

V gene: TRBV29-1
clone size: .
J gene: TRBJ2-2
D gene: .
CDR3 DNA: TGCAGCGTCAGACAGGGGAGGGACACCGGGGAGCTGTTTTTT
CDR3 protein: CSVRQGRDTGELFF

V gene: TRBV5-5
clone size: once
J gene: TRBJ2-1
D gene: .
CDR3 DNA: TGTGCCAGCAGCTTTGGACTCAACTCCTACAATGAGCAGTTCTTC
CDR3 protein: CASSFGLNSYNEQFF

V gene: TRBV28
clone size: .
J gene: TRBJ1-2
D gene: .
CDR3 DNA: TGTGCCAGCAGTTTATGGGGCGCTTACTATGGCTACACCTTC
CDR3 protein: CASSLWGAYYGYTF

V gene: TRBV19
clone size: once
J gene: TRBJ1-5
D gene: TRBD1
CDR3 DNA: TGTGCCAGCAGTACTGAAGGGGGCAGGATCAATCAGCCCCAGCATTTT
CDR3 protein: CASSTEGGRINQPQHF

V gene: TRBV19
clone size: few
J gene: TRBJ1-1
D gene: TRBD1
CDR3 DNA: TGTGCCAGTACCCACACAGGGGACACTGAAGCTTTCTTT
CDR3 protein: CASTHTGDTEAFF

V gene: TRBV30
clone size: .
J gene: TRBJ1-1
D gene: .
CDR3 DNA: TGTGCCTGGAGAACGGGTTTGGAAGCTTTCTTT
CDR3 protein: CAWRTGLEAFF

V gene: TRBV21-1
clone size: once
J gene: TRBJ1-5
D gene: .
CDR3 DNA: TGTGCCAGCCGCCCTTTAGTTAGCAATCAGCCCCAGCATTTT
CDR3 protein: CASRPLVSNQPQHF

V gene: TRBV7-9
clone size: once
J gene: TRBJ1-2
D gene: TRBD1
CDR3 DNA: TGTGCCAGCAGCTTCGGGACAGGGCTGGGCTACACCTTC
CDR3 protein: CASSFGTGLGYTF

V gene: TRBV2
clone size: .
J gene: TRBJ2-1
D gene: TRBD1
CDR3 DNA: TGTGCCAGCACCAGAACCGGGCAGGGGGCGCGCAATGAGCAGTTCTTC
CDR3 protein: CASTRTGQGARNEQFF

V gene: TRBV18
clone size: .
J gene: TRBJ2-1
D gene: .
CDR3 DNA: TGTGCCAGCTCACCGCCGGGCTCCTACAATGAGCAGTTCTTC
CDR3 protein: CASSPPGSYNEQFF

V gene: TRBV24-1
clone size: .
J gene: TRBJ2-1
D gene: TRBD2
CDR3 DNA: TGTGCCACCAGCCCCGGGACTAGCGTCTACAATGAGCAGTTCTTC
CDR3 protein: CATSPGTSVYNEQFF

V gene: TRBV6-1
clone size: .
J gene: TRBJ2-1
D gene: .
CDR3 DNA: TGTGCCAGCAGTGAAATAGCGGAGAATGAGCAGTTCTTC
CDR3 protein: CASSEIAENEQFF

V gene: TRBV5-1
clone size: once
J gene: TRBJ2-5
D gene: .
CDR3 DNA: TGCGCCAGCAGCTTCGAGGGAGGGGGCCAAGAGACCCAGTACTTC
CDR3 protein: CASSFEGGGQETQYF

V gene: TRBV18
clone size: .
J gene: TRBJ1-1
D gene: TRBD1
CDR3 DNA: TGTGCCAGCTCTCCCCGGACAGGATCCGTGAACACTGAAGCTTTCTTT
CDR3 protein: CASSPRTGSVNTEAFF

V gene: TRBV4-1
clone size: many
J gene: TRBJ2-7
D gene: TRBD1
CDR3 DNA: TGCGCCAGCAGCCAAGAGGCCAGGGGGCTATACGAGCAGTACTTC
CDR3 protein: CASSQEARGLYEQYF

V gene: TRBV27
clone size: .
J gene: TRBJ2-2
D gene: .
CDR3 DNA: TGTGCCAGCAGTTTACTCGCGAGCGGGAACACCGGGGAGCTGTTTTTT
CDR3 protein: CASSLLASGNTGELFF

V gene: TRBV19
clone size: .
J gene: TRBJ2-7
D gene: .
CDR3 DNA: TGTGCCAGTAGTCCCCGACCCCAGGGGTTGGGCGAGCAGTACTTC
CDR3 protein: CASSPRPQGLGEQYF

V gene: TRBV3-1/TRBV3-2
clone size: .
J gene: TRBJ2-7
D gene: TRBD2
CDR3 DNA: TGTGCCAGCAGCCGTATAGCGGGAGCGCGTGAGGAGCAGTACTTC
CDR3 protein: CASSRIAGAREEQYF

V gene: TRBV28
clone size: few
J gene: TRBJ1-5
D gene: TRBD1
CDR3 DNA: TGTGCCACCCAGGGGGCAGGGGAAGGTAATCAGCCCCAGCATTTT
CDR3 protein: CATQGAGEGNQPQHF

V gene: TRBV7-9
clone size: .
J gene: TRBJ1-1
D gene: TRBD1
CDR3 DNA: TGTGCCAGCAGCTTACGACAGGGTGGCACTGAAGCTTTCTTT
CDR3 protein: CASSLRQGGTEAFF

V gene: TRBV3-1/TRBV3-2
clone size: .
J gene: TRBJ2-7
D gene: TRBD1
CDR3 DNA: TGTGCCAGCAGTCCCGGGACAGGAGCTTACGAGCAGTACTTC
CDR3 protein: CASSPGTGAYEQYF

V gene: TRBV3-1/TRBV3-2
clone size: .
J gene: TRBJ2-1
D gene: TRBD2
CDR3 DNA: TGTGCCAGCAGCCAATTTGCGGGAGGGAGTGACAATGAGCAGTTCTTC
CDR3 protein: CASSQFAGGSDNEQFF

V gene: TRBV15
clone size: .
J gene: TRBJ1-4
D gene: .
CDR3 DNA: TGTGCCACCAGCAGAGACCATAATGAAAAACTGTTTTTT
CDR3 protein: CATSRDHNEKLFF

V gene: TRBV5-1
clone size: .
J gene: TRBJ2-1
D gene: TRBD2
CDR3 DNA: TGCGCCAGCAGCTCCGGACTAGCGGGAGCCTACAATGAGCAGTTCTTC
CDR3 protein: CASSSGLAGAYNEQFF

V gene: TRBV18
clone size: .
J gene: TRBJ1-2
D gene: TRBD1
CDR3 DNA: TGTGCCAGCTCACCTCGGGACAGTACAAACTATGGCTACACCTTC
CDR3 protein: CASSPRDSTNYGYTF

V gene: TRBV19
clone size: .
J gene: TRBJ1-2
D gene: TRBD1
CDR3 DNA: TGTGCCAGTAGCCCTAACCCGGGACAGAGAGCCTACACCTTC
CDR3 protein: CASSPNPGQRAYTF

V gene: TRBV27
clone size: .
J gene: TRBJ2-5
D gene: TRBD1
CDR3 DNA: TGTGCCAGCAGCACGCCCGGACAGGGAAAAGAGACCCAGTACTTC
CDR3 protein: CASSTPGQGKETQYF

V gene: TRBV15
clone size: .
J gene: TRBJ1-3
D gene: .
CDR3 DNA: TGTGCCACCAGCAGAGAGAGCGGCAGGCGCTCTGGAAACACCATATATTTT
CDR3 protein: CATSRESGRRSGNTIYF

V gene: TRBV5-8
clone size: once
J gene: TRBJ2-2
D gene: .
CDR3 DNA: TGTGCCAGCAGGGCTCTCACCAACACCGGGGAGCTGTTTTTT
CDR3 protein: CASRALTNTGELFF

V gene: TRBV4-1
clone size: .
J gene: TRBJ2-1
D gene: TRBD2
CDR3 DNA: TGCGCCAGCAGCCAAGAGACTAGCGGGAGTGGTAATGAGCAGTTCTTC
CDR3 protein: CASSQETSGSGNEQFF